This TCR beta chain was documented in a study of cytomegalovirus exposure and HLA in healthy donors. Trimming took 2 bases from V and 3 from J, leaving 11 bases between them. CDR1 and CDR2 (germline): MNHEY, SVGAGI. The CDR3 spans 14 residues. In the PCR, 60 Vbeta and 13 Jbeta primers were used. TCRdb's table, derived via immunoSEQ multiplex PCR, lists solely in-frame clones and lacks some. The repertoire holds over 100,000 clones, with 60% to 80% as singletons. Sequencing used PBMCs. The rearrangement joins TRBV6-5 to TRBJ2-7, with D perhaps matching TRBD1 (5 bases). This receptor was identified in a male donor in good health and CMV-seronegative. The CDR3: CASSYRGQGYEQYF. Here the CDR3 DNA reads TGTGCCAGCAGTTACAGAGGCCAGGGCTACGAGCAGTACTTC.